The rows below give T cell receptor beta chains drawn from one sample of a study of T-cell memory formation after mild COVID-19. TCRdb redid the calling of the 5' RACE reads with MiXCR, one entry per CDR3 protein. The sample contains under 300,000 distinct CDR3 sequences, approximately 8.4% of which appear only once. Sequences were obtained from PBMCs or a T cell subset sorted from them (not recorded which). The receptors originated from a man between 18 and 29 years old who had mild COVID-19 (a few samples of this study predate the infection). Cell type and time point are not known. Each CDR3 is given with its conserved first and last residue. Each record gives: V gene, CDR3 protein.

v_call: TRBV3-1; cdr3_aa: CASSPLGQGWFGEAFF
v_call: TRBV5-4; cdr3_aa: CASSLGGSGAVGQFF
v_call: TRBV7-6; cdr3_aa: CASSSGTSGGAYNEQFF
v_call: TRBV18; cdr3_aa: CASRRGLTDTQYF
v_call: TRBV7-9; cdr3_aa: CASSLVRGSITFYGYTF
v_call: TRBV11-2; cdr3_aa: CASSLVPRPGAPYEQYF
v_call: TRBV5-1; cdr3_aa: CASSLQWAGEDTQYF
v_call: TRBV7-2; cdr3_aa: CASSLVGWASGNTIYF
v_call: TRBV5-1; cdr3_aa: CASSPAGTVAFQQYF
v_call: TRBV20-1; cdr3_aa: CSASRPNTGELFF
v_call: TRBV15; cdr3_aa: CATSRDPGSPLHF
v_call: TRBV4-2; cdr3_aa: CASSHPGRGAYNEQFF
v_call: TRBV9; cdr3_aa: CASSVVKNTEAFF
v_call: TRBV5-1; cdr3_aa: CASSSPDGAWGAFF
v_call: TRBV20-1; cdr3_aa: CSAQVGVFYEQYF
v_call: TRBV20-1; cdr3_aa: CSAPTGGRTEAFF
v_call: TRBV7-2; cdr3_aa: CASSPWMDRGRRGPGQPQHF
v_call: TRBV10-1; cdr3_aa: CASSESLGHLAEQYF
v_call: TRBV7-2; cdr3_aa: CASSQGDEQYF
v_call: TRBV10-2; cdr3_aa: CASRETSGGDTDTQYF
v_call: TRBV20-1; cdr3_aa: CSASPLAYNEQFF
v_call: TRBV12-3/TRBV12-4; cdr3_aa: CASSSRTGELFF
v_call: TRBV4-1; cdr3_aa: CASSQARTRTAKYSPLHF
v_call: TRBV20-1; cdr3_aa: CSARGRSTIYF
v_call: TRBV18; cdr3_aa: CASSPSSGGDTQYF
v_call: TRBV5-6; cdr3_aa: CASSLEEVSPLHF
v_call: TRBV20-1; cdr3_aa: CSAANTISYEQYF
v_call: TRBV7-3; cdr3_aa: CASRGRSNEQFF
v_call: TRBV15; cdr3_aa: CATSRDGMEQFF
v_call: TRBV11-2; cdr3_aa: CASSQNRGLGTGELFF
v_call: TRBV5-1; cdr3_aa: CASSLARVLNSVDTQYF
v_call: TRBV9; cdr3_aa: CASSVGTGAVETLFF
v_call: TRBV9; cdr3_aa: CASSKLGLYGYTF
v_call: TRBV9; cdr3_aa: CASSAGVNSLNTEAFF
v_call: TRBV7-2; cdr3_aa: CASSLNGQNTEAFF
v_call: TRBV24-1; cdr3_aa: CATSPGQSNTGELFF
v_call: TRBV7-8; cdr3_aa: CASRPGLVGETQYF
v_call: TRBV29-1; cdr3_aa: CSVEVGVNQPQHF
v_call: TRBV4-1; cdr3_aa: CASSQDRTRTNTGELFF
v_call: TRBV5-8; cdr3_aa: CASSSPGRVYGTQYF
v_call: TRBV7-2; cdr3_aa: CASRSRGAFQETQYF
v_call: TRBV5-1; cdr3_aa: CASSLGLADSSYNEQFF
v_call: TRBV19; cdr3_aa: CASSDPYRSGQPQHF
v_call: TRBV29-1; cdr3_aa: CSVCTAANTGELFF
v_call: TRBV5-1; cdr3_aa: CASRPGRRDNGYTF
v_call: TRBV12-3/TRBV12-4; cdr3_aa: CASSPGTFSGYNEQFF
v_call: TRBV7-2; cdr3_aa: CASSRDRGSGAQYF
v_call: TRBV6-2/TRBV6-3; cdr3_aa: CASSRHTDAAAQYF
v_call: TRBV6-5; cdr3_aa: CASSARPGRIPGGYTF
v_call: TRBV20-1; cdr3_aa: CSARALRGTDTQYF
v_call: TRBV7-2; cdr3_aa: CASSFSRNEQFF
v_call: TRBV4-3; cdr3_aa: CASSQDRWDTGELFF
v_call: TRBV12-3/TRBV12-4; cdr3_aa: CASSLDRVGEKLFF
v_call: TRBV2; cdr3_aa: CASSEDRPSGELFF
v_call: TRBV3-1; cdr3_aa: CASSLTSGEDTQYF